These T cell receptor beta chains were read from a single sample in a study of CXCR3-negative and CXCR3-positive naive CD8 T cells. TCRdb reprocessed the 5' RACE reads and stores each CDR3 protein as one record, lacking DNA. This table holds more than 100,000 distinct CDR3 sequences. The sequenced sample consisted of naive CXCR3+ CD8+ T cells from blood. The receptors originated from a human donor in good health. Some clones in this sample may be carry-over from other donors' samples. CDR3s include the opening cysteine and the closing phenylalanine or tryptophan.

V,J,CDR3
TRBV19,TRBJ2-7,CASATGVGPYEQYF
TRBV29-1,TRBJ2-1,CSVERGIEQFF
TRBV6-2/TRBV6-3,TRBJ1-6,CASSQGYSPLHF
TRBV6-6,TRBJ2-5,CASSTGETQYF
TRBV10-1,TRBJ2-1,CASSRESQGNEQFF
TRBV20-1,TRBJ2-7,CSARDPDGYEQYF
TRBV4-1,TRBJ1-6,CASSQDLTAQFEDSPLHF
TRBV5-4,TRBJ2-5,CASSPGRGFGTQYF
TRBV12-3/TRBV12-4,TRBJ2-1,CASSLEGIDYNEQFF
TRBV5-1,TRBJ1-1,CASSFGTASEAFF
TRBV29-1,TRBJ2-1,CSVEGWAHNEQFF
TRBV9,TRBJ2-7,CASSVGVGTEQYF
TRBV29-1,TRBJ2-7,CSVAGDEYEQYF
TRBV25-1,TRBJ1-2,CASSGGFANYGYTF
TRBV27,TRBJ2-1,CASSPWTGNNEQFF
TRBV20-1,TRBJ2-7,CSARDMRAGGIDEQYF
TRBV7-3,TRBJ2-3,CASSHTTGSTDTQYF
TRBV24-1,TRBJ2-5,CATSVGETQYF
TRBV7-9,TRBJ2-1,CASSPKSYNEQFF
TRBV28,TRBJ2-3,CASSAAGGPSDTQYF
TRBV28,TRBJ1-2,CASSPSNYGYTF
TRBV29-1,TRBJ2-4,CSVAPVGSIQYF
TRBV4-3,TRBJ2-2,CASSQHRDSEWSGELFF
TRBV27,TRBJ2-1,CASAREDEQFF
TRBV7-9,TRBJ1-5,CASSRQGTENQPQHF
TRBV15,TRBJ2-1,CATGDKYNEQFF
TRBV6-1,TRBJ2-2,CAILSQGWELFF
TRBV7-3,TRBJ1-1,CASSPRQGVKTEAFF
TRBV10-3,TRBJ2-2,CAISDRVVTTGELFF
TRBV20-1,TRBJ2-7,CSAREGLGQIYEQYF
TRBV15,TRBJ2-7,CATSSERGPSYEQYF
TRBV12-3/TRBV12-4,TRBJ2-7,CASSPSASSYEQYF
TRBV7-3,TRBJ2-7,CASSLDSLGEQYF
TRBV20-1,TRBJ2-1,CSAPSGFGTLRAIEQFF
TRBV7-6,TRBJ2-7,CASSLSTGGSSYEQYF
TRBV7-9,TRBJ1-2,CASSLGSGDNGYTF
TRBV19,TRBJ2-7,CASSIGSSEIGDEQYF
TRBV5-1,TRBJ2-7,CASSLGDRAGTYEQYF
TRBV2,TRBJ2-7,CANHGPRGYEQYF
TRBV7-2,TRBJ2-7,CASSLGSIAASGRREQYF
TRBV12-3/TRBV12-4,TRBJ2-2,CASTAGLYTGELFF
TRBV11-2,TRBJ2-3,CASSLVSGGPSSDTQYF
TRBV5-6,TRBJ1-1,CASSVWRVNTEAFF
TRBV12-3/TRBV12-4,TRBJ2-7,CASSLLLRYEQYF
TRBV7-9,TRBJ2-5,CASSLGPPEETQYF